The rows below give T cell receptor beta chains drawn from one sample of a study of T-cell memory formation after mild COVID-19. TCRdb used MiXCR to reprocess the 5' RACE reads, holding one entry per CDR3 protein. In the table there are roughly 190,000 distinct CDR3 sequences, around 27% of which are singletons. Specimen: PBMCs or a T cell subset sorted from them (not recorded which). These receptors all come from an adult woman who had mild COVID-19 (a few samples of this study predate the infection). Cell type and time point are not known. CDR3s include the opening cysteine and the closing phenylalanine or tryptophan. D genes are given only for firm matches. Where a row states a size, it is once, few, many or the class of an expanded clone; other rows omit it.

D	V	J	length	size	DNA	CDR3
NA	TRBV15	TRBJ2-1	14	few	TGTGCCACCAGCAGAATGGACGGCTACAATGAGCAGTTCTTC	CATSRMDGYNEQFF
NA	TRBV7-2	TRBJ2-1	15	NA	TGTGCCAGCAGCCCATTTGAAGGCAGTCGCAATGAGCAGTTCTTC	CASSPFEGSRNEQFF
NA	TRBV5-1	TRBJ2-3	15	NA	TGCGCCAGCAGCTCTGGAGGGCTCTCCACAGATACGCAGTATTTT	CASSSGGLSTDTQYF
NA	TRBV18	TRBJ2-6	14	many	TGTGCCAGCAGCCCCCCCTCTGGGGCCAACGTCCTGACTTTC	CASSPPSGANVLTF
NA	TRBV9	TRBJ2-5	15	NA	TGTGCCAGCAGCGTACAGGGCCAGGGTAAAGAGACCCAGTACTTC	CASSVQGQGKETQYF
NA	TRBV29-1	TRBJ2-2	14	NA	TGCAGCGTTGCGATGGTGGCAAACCCCGGGGAGCTGTTTTTT	CSVAMVANPGELFF
TRBD1	TRBV7-9	TRBJ2-2	16	few	TGTGCCAGCAGCCCAGGCGACAGGGGGCGCACCGGGGAGCTGTTTTTT	CASSPGDRGRTGELFF
NA	TRBV6-2/TRBV6-3	TRBJ1-5	12	NA	TGTGCCAGCAGGAGAGGGAGTCAGCCCCAGCATTTT	CASRRGSQPQHF
TRBD2	TRBV12-3/TRBV12-4	TRBJ2-1	16	NA	TGTGCCAGCAGTTTGAGGTACGAGCGGGAGCGCTATGAGCAGTTCTTC	CASSLRYERERYEQFF
NA	TRBV4-1	TRBJ2-1	13	few	TGCGCCAGCAGCCAGACAGTCGGGAATGAGCAGTTCTTC	CASSQTVGNEQFF
TRBD1	TRBV29-1	TRBJ1-1	12	NA	TGCATCGCGAAGGGGGCAAGCACTGAAGCTTTCTTT	CIAKGASTEAFF
NA	TRBV7-2	TRBJ2-7	14	NA	TGTGCCAGCAGCTTGCTGGACGGGACCTACGAGCAGTACTTC	CASSLLDGTYEQYF
TRBD2	TRBV12-5	TRBJ2-7	15	NA	TGTGCTAGTGGTTCGAGCGGGGGGAGCTCCTACGAGCAGTACTTC	CASGSSGGSSYEQYF
NA	TRBV6-5	TRBJ2-1	14	NA	TGTGCCAGCAGTTACCAAGACAGCTACAATGAGCAGTTCTTC	CASSYQDSYNEQFF
TRBD1	TRBV2	TRBJ1-2	17	NA	TGTGCCAGCACTCAGCCTTTCCGGGACAGGGGTCGGGATGGCTACACCTTC	CASTQPFRDRGRDGYTF
NA	TRBV6-6	TRBJ1-3	12	NA	TGTGCCAGCACCCCCTCTGGAAACACCATATATTTT	CASTPSGNTIYF
NA	TRBV7-2	TRBJ2-5	15	NA	TGTGCCAGCAGCTCCCGACGAAGGGGAGGAGAGACCCAGTACTTC	CASSSRRRGGETQYF
TRBD1	TRBV5-1	TRBJ2-7	16	NA	TGCGCCAGCAGTTCCCTCACAGGGGGCCCAACCTACGAGCAGTACTTC	CASSSLTGGPTYEQYF
NA	TRBV20-1	TRBJ2-1	18	few	TGCAGTGCTAGACAACGTCTAGCCTTCACCACCTCCTACAATGAGCAGTTCTTC	CSARQRLAFTTSYNEQFF
NA	TRBV18	TRBJ1-4	16	NA	TGTGCCAGCTCACGTCGTTCAGGGGCAGCTAATGAAAAACTGTTTTTT	CASSRRSGAANEKLFF
TRBD2	TRBV12-3/TRBV12-4	TRBJ2-7	15	NA	TGTGCCAGCAGAACTACCGGGACTAGCGGGAGGGAGCAGTACTTC	CASRTTGTSGREQYF
NA	TRBV6-5	TRBJ2-5	15	few	TGTGCCAGCAGTTCCCACCATGGGAGTAGAGAGACCCAGTACTTC	CASSSHHGSRETQYF
TRBD2	TRBV5-1	TRBJ2-1	14	few	TGCGCCAGCAGGGGACTAGTAAGGGACAATGAGCAGTTCTTC	CASRGLVRDNEQFF
TRBD2	TRBV12-3/TRBV12-4	TRBJ2-5	16	once	TGTGCCAGCAGTTTTCCTAGCGGGGGGCCTCAAGAGACCCAGTACTTC	CASSFPSGGPQETQYF
NA	TRBV24-1	TRBJ1-2	12	few	TGTGCCACCTCGGCAGGGGCGTATGGCTACACCTTC	CATSAGAYGYTF
NA	TRBV15	TRBJ2-1	15	few	TGTGCCACCAGCAGAGATATAGCAGGGAACGATGAGCAGTTCTTC	CATSRDIAGNDEQFF
TRBD2	TRBV20-1	TRBJ2-5	14	few	TGCAGTGCGCTCCGGGACTACTCCCAAGAGACCCAGTACTTC	CSALRDYSQETQYF
TRBD1	TRBV18	TRBJ2-7	15	NA	TGTGCCAGCTCACCAACAGGGGGATTTACCTACGAGCAGTACTTC	CASSPTGGFTYEQYF
TRBD1	TRBV2	TRBJ2-5	14	NA	TGTGCCAGCGGACAGGGAGCCTCACAAGAGACCCAGTACTTC	CASGQGASQETQYF
NA	TRBV3-1	TRBJ2-7	14	NA	TGTGCCAGCAGCCAGTTTCAGACCTCCTACGAGCAGTACTTC	CASSQFQTSYEQYF
TRBD1	TRBV6-5	TRBJ2-3	14	NA	TGTGCCAGCAGCCACCGGGACAGGGGGAGTGCGCAGTATTTT	CASSHRDRGSAQYF
NA	TRBV10-3	TRBJ2-5	14	NA	TGTGCCATCAGTGACGGGGGGCCCCAAGAGACCCAGTACTTC	CAISDGGPQETQYF
TRBD2	TRBV15	TRBJ2-2	15	NA	TGTGCCACCAGCTCCGGGGGGGTTAACACCGGGGAGCTGTTTTTT	CATSSGGVNTGELFF
NA	TRBV18	TRBJ2-5	13	few	TGTGCCAGCTCCCATTGGGGCCAAGAGACCCAGTACTTC	CASSHWGQETQYF
TRBD1	TRBV11-1	TRBJ2-1	15	NA	TGTGCCAGCAGGCGACAGGGGGTCTACTACAATGAGCAGTTCTTC	CASRRQGVYYNEQFF
NA	TRBV12-3/TRBV12-4	TRBJ2-7	15	NA	TGTGCCAGCAGCTCGGGCCCTTTGGGACGGTACGAGCAGTACTTC	CASSSGPLGRYEQYF
NA	TRBV5-1	TRBJ2-3	15	few	TGCGCCAGCAGCTTGGTAACCTCCCTCACAGATACGCAGTATTTT	CASSLVTSLTDTQYF
TRBD1	TRBV24-1	TRBJ1-1	15	few	TGTGCCACCAGTGAGACAGGGCTCCCCAACACTGAAGCTTTCTTT	CATSETGLPNTEAFF
NA	TRBV6-5	TRBJ2-5	17	NA	TGTGCCAGCAGTTACTCGATGGTAGTAGGGGTCCAAGAGACCCAGTACTTC	CASSYSMVVGVQETQYF
NA	TRBV12-3/TRBV12-4	TRBJ2-2	14	NA	TGTGCCAGCAGTTTAGGAACGTGGACCGGGGAGCTGTTTTTT	CASSLGTWTGELFF
NA	TRBV12-3/TRBV12-4	TRBJ2-5	14	few	TGTGCCAGCAGTTTAGAGCGGGCTAAAGAGACCCAGTACTTC	CASSLERAKETQYF
TRBD1	TRBV6-2/TRBV6-3	TRBJ2-4	15	NA	TGTGCCAGCAGCTCCTCCAGGACAGGCAAAAACATTCAGTACTTC	CASSSSRTGKNIQYF
NA	TRBV6-2/TRBV6-3	TRBJ1-1	12	NA	TGTGCCAGCAGTTACTCGACGGGCGAAGCTTTCTTT	CASSYSTGEAFF
NA	TRBV6-6	TRBJ2-6	15	few	TGTGCCAGCAGGCGACAGGACTCTGGGGCCAACGTCCTGACTTTC	CASRRQDSGANVLTF
TRBD1	TRBV7-9	TRBJ2-7	15	NA	TGTGCCAGCGGCGGACAGGGGAGAAGGGCCTACGAGCAGTACTTC	CASGGQGRRAYEQYF
NA	TRBV27	TRBJ1-4	15	few	TGTGCCAGCAGTTTATCTCTGCCCGGGGGTGAAAAACTGTTTTTT	CASSLSLPGGEKLFF
NA	TRBV27	TRBJ2-7	14	few	TGTGCCAGCAGTCCCGGGGCGGGGACCTACGAGCAGTACTTC	CASSPGAGTYEQYF
TRBD1	TRBV24-1	TRBJ2-7	13	NA	TGTGCCACCAGTGATGGACAGGGATACGAGCAGTACTTC	CATSDGQGYEQYF
TRBD1	TRBV5-6	TRBJ1-1	16	NA	TGTGCCAGCAGTTCGCCGGGACAGGGGAAGAACACTGAAGCTTTCTTT	CASSSPGQGKNTEAFF
TRBD1	TRBV4-3	TRBJ2-1	14	many	TGCGCCAGCAGCCCCGGGACAGGGGGATTGGAGCAGTTCTTC	CASSPGTGGLEQFF